Sequencing of this TCR beta chain was carried out in a study of response to subunit inactivated influenza vaccine. Overall study findings and caveats: New T cells are recruited in small numbers by each seasonal influenza vaccination, according to the authors' suggestion.

TCRdb passed the RT-PCR reads through MiXCR, listing each CDR3 protein once. The top ten hold about 12% of the sample, which has under 500,000 distinct CDR3 sequences, roughly 9.7% seen once. Remarks on this clonotype: Its antigen remains unknown.

V dropped 0 bases and J dropped 4; count of bases not matched to a gene: 4. Germline values: CDR1 MNHEY, CDR2 SVGEGT. CDR3 length: 15 residues. This receptor was identified in a man aged 45-65 years who received an inactivated influenza vaccine. The specimen comprised PBMCs from blood, sampled about 40 days after vaccination. The rearrangement joins TRBV6-2 or TRBV6-3 to TRBJ1-1, with TRBD1 identical over 8 bases. In nucleotides, the CDR3 is TGTGCCAGCAGTTACTCTGGACAGGGCTCCACTGAAGCTTTCTTT. Translating it yields CASSYSGQGSTEAFF.